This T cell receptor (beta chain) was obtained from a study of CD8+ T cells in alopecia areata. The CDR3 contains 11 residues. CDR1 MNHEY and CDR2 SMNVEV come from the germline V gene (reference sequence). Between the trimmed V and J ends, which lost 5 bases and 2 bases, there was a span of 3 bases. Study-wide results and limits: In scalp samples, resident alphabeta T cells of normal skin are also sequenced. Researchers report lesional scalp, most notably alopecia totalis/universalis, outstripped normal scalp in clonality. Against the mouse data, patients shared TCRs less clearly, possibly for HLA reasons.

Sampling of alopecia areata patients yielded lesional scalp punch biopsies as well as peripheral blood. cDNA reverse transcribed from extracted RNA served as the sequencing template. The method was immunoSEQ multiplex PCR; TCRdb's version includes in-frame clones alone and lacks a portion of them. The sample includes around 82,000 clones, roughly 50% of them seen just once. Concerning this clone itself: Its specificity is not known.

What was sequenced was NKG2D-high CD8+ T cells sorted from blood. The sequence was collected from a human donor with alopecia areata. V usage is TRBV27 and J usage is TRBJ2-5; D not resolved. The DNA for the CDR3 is TGTGCCAGCAGTGATCAAGAGACCCAGTACTTC. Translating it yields CASSDQETQYF.